The clone carrying this T cell receptor beta chain was counted between two and nine times. Its antigen is still unknown. Time point of the sample: newly diagnosed GD, antithyroid drugs for less than 3 months. The authors made the TCR library using RNA they extracted from PBMCs. The sample comes from a study of regulatory T cells in long-lasting Graves disease. Study-wide points: Thyroid tissue went unexamined; only peripheral blood was analyzed. Persistent Graves' patients showed less TCR diversity than newly diagnosed ones. With persistent disease, TRBV28, TRBJ1-2 and TRBJ2-5 were the favored segments.

Trimming removed 3 bases at V and 7 bases at J, with 11 bases between. CDR1 SGHVS and CDR2 FQNEAQ come from the germline V gene. This CDR3 has 13 amino acids. Libraries of TCR beta came from iRepertoire HTBI primers plus Arm-PCR of CDR3 regions. TCRdb called the multiplex PCR reads again in MiXCR, with one record for every CDR3 protein. Found here are about 560,000 distinct CDR3 sequences, about 16% of them singletons; the top ten hold more than 10%. The data also belong to a second study, concerning T cells in Graves' hyperthyroidism and ophthalmopathy. From that paper: Model predictions of ophthalmopathy came a median about 6.3 months before onset.

The sample was peripheral blood mononuclear cells (PBMCs), taken at new diagnosis, from a patient treated with antithyroid drugs. This sequence was found in a man aged 18 to 29 with Graves disease. The chain employs TRBV7-8 and TRBJ2-3; no clear D. CDR3 in amino acids: CASSLGSSNTQYF. The CDR3 nucleotides are TGTGCCAGCAGCTTGGGGTCATCGAATACGCAGTATTTT.